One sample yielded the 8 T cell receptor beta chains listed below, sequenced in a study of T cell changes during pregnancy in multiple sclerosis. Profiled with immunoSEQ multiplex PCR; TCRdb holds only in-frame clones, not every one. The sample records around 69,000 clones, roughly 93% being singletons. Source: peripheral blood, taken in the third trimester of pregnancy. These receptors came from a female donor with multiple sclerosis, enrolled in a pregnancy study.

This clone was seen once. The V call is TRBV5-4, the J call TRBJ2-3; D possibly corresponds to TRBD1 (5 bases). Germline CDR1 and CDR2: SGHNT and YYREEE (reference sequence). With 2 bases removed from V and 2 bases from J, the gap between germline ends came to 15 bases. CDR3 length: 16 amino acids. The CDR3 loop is CASSFISQGFTDTQYF. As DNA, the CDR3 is TGTGCCAGCAGCTTCATAAGTCAGGGATTCACAGATACGCAGTATTTT. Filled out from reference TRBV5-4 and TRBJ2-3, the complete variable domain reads ETGVTQSPTHLIKTRGQQVTLRCSSQSGHNTVSWYQQALGQGPQFIFQYYREEENGRGNFPPRFSGLQFPNYSSELNVNALELDDSALYLCASSFISQGFTDTQYFGPGTRLTVL.

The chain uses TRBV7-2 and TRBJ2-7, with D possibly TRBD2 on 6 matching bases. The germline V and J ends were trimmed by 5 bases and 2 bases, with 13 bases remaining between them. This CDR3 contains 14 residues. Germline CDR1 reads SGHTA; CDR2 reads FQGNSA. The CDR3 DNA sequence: TGTGCCAGCAGCCCGCGGGCGGGGCCCTACGAGCAGTACTTC. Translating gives CASSPRAGPYEQYF. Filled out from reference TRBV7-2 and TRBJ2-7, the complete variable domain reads GAGVSQSPSNKVTEKGKDVELRCDPISGHTALYWYRQSLGQGLEFLIYFQGNSAPDKSGLPSDRFSAERTGGSVSTLTIQRTQQEDSAVYLCASSPRAGPYEQYFGPGTRLTVT.

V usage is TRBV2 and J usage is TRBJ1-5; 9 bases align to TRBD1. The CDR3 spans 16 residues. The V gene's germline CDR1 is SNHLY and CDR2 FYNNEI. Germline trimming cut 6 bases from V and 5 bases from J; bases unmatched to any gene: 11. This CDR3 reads CASRATGQGPHQPQHF. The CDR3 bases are TGTGCCAGCAGGGCCACGGGACAGGGTCCCCATCAGCCCCAGCATTTT.

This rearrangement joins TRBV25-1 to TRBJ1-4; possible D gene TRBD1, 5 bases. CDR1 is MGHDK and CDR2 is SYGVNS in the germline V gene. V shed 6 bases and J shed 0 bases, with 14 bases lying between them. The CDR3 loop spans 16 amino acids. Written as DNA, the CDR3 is TGTGCCAGCAGCTCCTGGGGGGGATCAACTAATGAAAAACTGTTTTTT. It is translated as CASSSWGGSTNEKLFF.

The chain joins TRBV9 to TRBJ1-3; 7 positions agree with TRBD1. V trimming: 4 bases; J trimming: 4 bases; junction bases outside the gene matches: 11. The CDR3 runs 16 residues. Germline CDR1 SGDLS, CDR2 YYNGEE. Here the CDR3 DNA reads TGTGCCAGCAGCCGCGTAGGAGGGGGCCGGGGAAACACCATATATTTT. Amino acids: CASSRVGGGRGNTIYF.

The CDR3 here is CASSLGQGSNYGYTF. The CDR3 DNA sequence: TGCGCCAGCAGCTTGGGACAGGGGTCAAACTATGGCTACACCTTC. This chain connects TRBV5-1 to TRBJ1-2; 8 bases line up with TRBD1. The germline V gene encodes CDR1 SGHRS and CDR2 YFSETQ. There are 15 residues in the CDR3. The V segment lost 0 bases and the J segment 2 bases; nucleotides outside the gene matches: 3.

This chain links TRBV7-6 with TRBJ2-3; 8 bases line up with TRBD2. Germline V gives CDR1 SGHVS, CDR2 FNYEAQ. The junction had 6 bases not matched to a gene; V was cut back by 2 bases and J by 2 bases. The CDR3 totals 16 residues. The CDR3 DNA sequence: TGTGCCAGCAGCTTAAGTAGCGGGGCCAACACAGATACGCAGTATTTT. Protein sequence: CASSLSSGANTDTQYF.

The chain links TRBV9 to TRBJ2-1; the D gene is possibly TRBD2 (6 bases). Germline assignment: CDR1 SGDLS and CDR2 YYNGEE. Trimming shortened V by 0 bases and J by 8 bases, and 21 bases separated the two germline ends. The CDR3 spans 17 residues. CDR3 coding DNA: TGTGCCAGCAGCGTAGGGGCTGTGGGGGGTAAATTATATGAGCAGTTCTTC. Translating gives CASSVGAVGGKLYEQFF.